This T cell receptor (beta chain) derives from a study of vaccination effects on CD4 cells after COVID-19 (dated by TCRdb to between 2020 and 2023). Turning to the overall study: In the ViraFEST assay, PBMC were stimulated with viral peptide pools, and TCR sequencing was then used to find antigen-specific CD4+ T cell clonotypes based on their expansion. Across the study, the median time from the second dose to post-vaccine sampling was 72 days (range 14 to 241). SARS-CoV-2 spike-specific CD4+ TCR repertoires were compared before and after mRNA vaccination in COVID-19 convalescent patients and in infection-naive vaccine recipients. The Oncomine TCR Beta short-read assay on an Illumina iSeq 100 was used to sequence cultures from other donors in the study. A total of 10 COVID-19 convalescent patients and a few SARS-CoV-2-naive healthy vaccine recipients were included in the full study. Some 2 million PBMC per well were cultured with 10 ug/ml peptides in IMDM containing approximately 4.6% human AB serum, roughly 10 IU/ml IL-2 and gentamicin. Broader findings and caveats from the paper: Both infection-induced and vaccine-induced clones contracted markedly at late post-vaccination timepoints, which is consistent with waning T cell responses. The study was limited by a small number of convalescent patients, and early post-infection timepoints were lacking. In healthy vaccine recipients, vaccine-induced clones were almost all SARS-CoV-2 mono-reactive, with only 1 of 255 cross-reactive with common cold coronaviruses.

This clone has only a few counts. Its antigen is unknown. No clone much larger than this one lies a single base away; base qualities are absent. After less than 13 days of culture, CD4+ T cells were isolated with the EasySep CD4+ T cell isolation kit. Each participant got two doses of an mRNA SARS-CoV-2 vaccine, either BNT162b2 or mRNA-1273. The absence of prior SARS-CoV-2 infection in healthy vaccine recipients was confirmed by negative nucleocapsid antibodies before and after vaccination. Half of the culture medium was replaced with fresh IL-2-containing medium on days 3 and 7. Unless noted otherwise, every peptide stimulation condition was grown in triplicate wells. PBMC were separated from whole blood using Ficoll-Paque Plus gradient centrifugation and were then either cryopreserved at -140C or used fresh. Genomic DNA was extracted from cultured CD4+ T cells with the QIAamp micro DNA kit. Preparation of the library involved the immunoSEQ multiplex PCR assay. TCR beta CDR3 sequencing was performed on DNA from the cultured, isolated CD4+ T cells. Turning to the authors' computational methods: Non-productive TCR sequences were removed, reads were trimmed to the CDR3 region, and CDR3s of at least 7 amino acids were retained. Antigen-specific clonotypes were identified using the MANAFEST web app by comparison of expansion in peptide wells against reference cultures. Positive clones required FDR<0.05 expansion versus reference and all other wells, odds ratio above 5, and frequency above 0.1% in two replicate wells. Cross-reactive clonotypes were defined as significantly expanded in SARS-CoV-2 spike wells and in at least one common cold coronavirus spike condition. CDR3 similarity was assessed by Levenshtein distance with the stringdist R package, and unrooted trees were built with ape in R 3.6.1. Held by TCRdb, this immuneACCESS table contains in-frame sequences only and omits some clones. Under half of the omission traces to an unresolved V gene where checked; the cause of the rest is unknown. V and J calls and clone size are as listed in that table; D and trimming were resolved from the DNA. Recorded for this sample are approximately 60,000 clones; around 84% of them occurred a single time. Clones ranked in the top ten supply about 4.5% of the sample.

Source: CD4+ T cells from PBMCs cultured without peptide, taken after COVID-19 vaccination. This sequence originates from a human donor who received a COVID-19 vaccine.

The CDR3 in this case is CASSGTGRYHYGYTF. The nucleotide sequence is TGTGCCAGCTCCGGGACAGGGAGGTATCACTATGGCTACACCTTC. The chain links TRBV28 with TRBJ1-2; TRBD1 fits 9 bases in the junction. Including cysteine and phenylalanine, the CDR3 has 15 amino acids. Only the CDR3 DNA stays, 45 bases, in frame from base 1. Trimming leaves V shorter by 8 bases and J shorter by 3 bases, with the junction holding 10 bases beyond the gene matches. Sequences MDHEN (CDR1) and SYDVKM (CDR2) are obtained from the germline V gene.